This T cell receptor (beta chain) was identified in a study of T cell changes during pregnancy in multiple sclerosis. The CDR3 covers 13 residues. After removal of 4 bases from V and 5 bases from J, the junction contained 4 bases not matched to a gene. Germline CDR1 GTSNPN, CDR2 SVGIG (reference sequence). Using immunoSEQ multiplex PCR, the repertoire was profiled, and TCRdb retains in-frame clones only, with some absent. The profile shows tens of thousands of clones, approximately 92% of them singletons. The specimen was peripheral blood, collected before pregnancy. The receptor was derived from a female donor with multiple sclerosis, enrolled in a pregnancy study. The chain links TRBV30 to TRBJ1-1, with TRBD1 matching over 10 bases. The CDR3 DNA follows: TGTGCCTGGAAGACAGGGGGCAGGACTGAAGCTTTCTTT. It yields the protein CAWKTGGRTEAFF.